This TCR beta chain appears in the sequencing data of a study of T cells in narcolepsy. Regarding the study as a whole: Autoreactive clonotypes reportedly recurred in blood of same and different patients, not controls.

Here immunoSEQ multiplex PCR was the method, and the copy in TCRdb shows in-frame clones only, minus some. This sample has about 15,000 clones, with around 86% found just once. On this clone itself: What it binds is not known.

The V and J ends lost 4 bases and 2 bases respectively, with 8 bases between them. The CDR3 is made up of 13 amino acids. The germline gives CDR1 MNHNS, CDR2 SASEGT. The source is a human donor in good health. The sequencing input was memory (CD45RA-) CD4+ T cells from blood. The chain has TRBV6-1 and TRBJ1-1, with D possibly matching TRBD1 (5 bases). This chain's CDR3 is CASSVRGNTEAFF. The DNA of the CDR3 is TGTGCCAGCAGTGTCCGGGGCAACACTGAAGCTTTCTTT.